The source of this T cell receptor beta chain is a study of early T cells in non-severe SARS-CoV-2 infection. Study information: Sequenced bulk RNA came from whole blood that was unsorted, and chains were unpaired. Study findings and constraints: Database matching using VDJdb favored anti-spike CD8 responses, with private and CD4 specificities left missing.

This clonotype was recorded only once. Its antigen is not identified. Attached unique molecular identifiers marked individual cDNA molecules. TCRdb reanalysed the 5' RACE reads using MiXCR and keeps one entry per CDR3 protein. The sample records some 80,000 distinct CDR3 sequences, around 5% being singletons. The V end lost 4 bases, the J end lost 2 bases, and 21 bases lay between the germline ends. This CDR3 comprises 17 residues. CDR1 and CDR2 from the germline V gene are SEHNR and FQNEAQ (reference sequence). The source of this sequence is an adult who was a healthcare worker with PCR-confirmed SARS-CoV-2 infection or an uninfected control (not recorded which). Sequenced material: whole blood, taken at baseline. The chain combines TRBV7-9 with TRBJ2-7, with no clear D. DNA of the CDR3: TGTGCCAGCAGCTCCACCGGACCTTCCATTGTGACCTACGAGCAGTACTTC. It yields the protein CASSSTGPSIVTYEQYF.